This T cell receptor beta chain was sequenced during a study of blood T cell repertoires in COVID-19. Study-wide context: Samples representing acute and convalescent COVID-19 were sourced from the United States, Italy and Spain. T cells, B-cell-depleted T cells, or PBMCs supplied cDNA or gDNA.

The Seattle patients, enrolled during active infection, were followed longitudinally. Authors' processing steps: Counts of nucleated cells, estimated from reference gene primer amplification, were obtained. Generated by immunoSEQ multiplex PCR, the TCRdb table keeps only in-frame clones and is missing some. V and J calls and clone size are copied from that table; D and trimming were computed from the DNA. Of approximately 150,000 clones listed, about four fifths are singletons. Deletions cut 8 bases from V and 3 bases from J, with 9 bases between. CDR3 length: 11 residues. Germline V gene data show CDR1 as SQVTM and CDR2 as ANQGSEA.

The V gene is TRBV29-1, the J gene TRBJ2-3, with D perhaps TRBD2 (5 bases). The specimen was peripheral blood. This TCR came from a woman in her sixties with COVID-19, enrolled during active disease. CDR3 sequence: CSSGLTDTQYF. The CDR3, as DNA: TGCAGCTCCGGACTTACAGATACGCAGTATTTT.